This entry lists 17 T cell receptor beta chains sequenced from one sample in a study of technical replicates of blood from a handful of donors. TCRdb's table, derived via immunoSEQ multiplex PCR, lists solely in-frame clones and lacks some. Counted here are 60,000 to 90,000 clones, 95% to 97% occurring once; the ten biggest clones make up around 0.2%. Input material: T cells isolated from PBMCs. The receptors come from a human donor in good health.

As DNA, the CDR3 is TGTGCCAGCAGTGAAGCCGGACAGGGGTTTGCAACTAATGAAAAACTGTTTTTT. It encodes CASSEAGQGFATNEKLFF. V gene TRBV6-1 combines with J gene TRBJ1-4; the match to TRBD1 covers 9 bases. Per germline, CDR1 MNHNS and CDR2 SASEGT. The length of the CDR3 is 18 residues. The V gene end was trimmed by 0 bases and the J gene end by 0 bases; junction bases not matched to a gene: 5.

The V gene is TRBV27, the J gene TRBJ2-2; a weak D match, TRBD2 (5 bases). Trimming stripped 5 bases from V and 7 bases from J, with 14 bases between. This CDR3 has 14 residues. Germline CDR1 and CDR2: MNHEY and SMNVEV (reference sequence). The CDR3 DNA reads as TGTGCCAGCAGTCCCCGGGCAGAGGGCGGGGAGCTGTTTTTT. It yields the protein CASSPRAEGGELFF.

The chain has TRBV7-9 and TRBJ2-7; TRBD1 matches 8 bases. The CDR3 runs 14 residues. Germline V gene data show CDR1 as SEHNR and CDR2 as FQNEAQ (reference sequence). Germline trimming cut 4 bases from V and 2 bases from J; bases unmatched to any gene: 4. CDR3 residues: CASSYGTGAYEQYF. The CDR3 coding sequence is TGTGCCAGCAGCTATGGGACAGGAGCCTACGAGCAGTACTTC.

The V call is TRBV28, the J call TRBJ2-1; the D is unclear. CDR3 length equals 13 residues. Germline-derived CDR1 and CDR2 are MDHEN and SYDVKM. The ends were cut back, 6 bases at V and 1 base at J, with 7 bases in the middle. Written as DNA, the CDR3 is TGTGCCAGCAGCTCCGGGTCCTACAATGAGCAGTTCTTC. Residues: CASSSGSYNEQFF.

The CDR3 sequence is CAISPMTSGRYEQYF. CDR3 nucleotide sequence: TGTGCCATCAGTCCAATGACTAGCGGGAGGTACGAGCAGTACTTC. V usage is TRBV10-3 and J usage is TRBJ2-7; TRBD2 matches 13 bases. V shed 5 bases, J shed 4 bases, and the junction held 5 bases outside the gene matches. The germline gives CDR1 ENHRY, CDR2 SYGVKD. The CDR3 is 15 amino acids.

The chain employs TRBV10-2 and TRBJ2-5; D not resolved. The CDR3 extends over 12 amino acids. CDR1 WSHSY and CDR2 SAAADI come from the germline V gene. V was shortened by 4 bases and J by 2 bases, with 5 bases between the two germline ends. CDR3 bases: TGCGCCAGCAGTGGGCAGCAAGAGACCCAGTACTTC. Translating it yields CASSGQQETQYF.

The genes are TRBV4-1 and TRBJ1-2; 10 nucleotides align to TRBD1. This CDR3 spans 14 amino acids. V trimming: 5 bases; J trimming: 7 bases; junction bases outside the gene matches: 7. CDR1 and CDR2 from the germline V gene are MGHRA and YSYEKL. The CDR3 region has the DNA TGCGCCAGCAGCGCACCGGGACAGGGGTCTGGCTACACCTTC. As protein: CASSAPGQGSGYTF.

This clone was seen just once. The rearrangement joins TRBV28 to TRBJ2-4; the D gene is possibly TRBD2 (6 bases). Trimming took off 7 bases at V and 8 bases at J, with 18 bases between the two ends. This CDR3 is 14 amino acids long. Looked up from germline, CDR1 is MDHEN and CDR2 is SYDVKM. CDR3 coding DNA: TGTGCCAGCACCTCCGGGAGTCCCATAGACATTCAGTACTTC. This sequence encodes CASTSGSPIDIQYF.

This clone was seen just once. This chain uses TRBV11-2 with TRBJ2-2; D unresolved. CDR1 SGHAT and CDR2 FQNNGV come from the germline V gene. There are 13 residues in the CDR3. The V gene lost 5 bases and the J gene lost 4 bases, with 8 bases spanning the gap. The CDR3 sequence is CASSPEVTGELFF. In DNA form, the CDR3 reads TGTGCCAGCAGCCCCGAGGTCACCGGGGAGCTGTTTTTT.

V gene TRBV10-3 combines with J gene TRBJ1-1, with a possible D match to TRBD1 (6 bases). V shed 10 bases and J shed 0 bases, with 12 bases lying between them. Germline CDR1 ENHRY, CDR2 SYGVKD. This CDR3 is 13 amino acids long. CDR3 sequence: CASFGQLNTEAFF. In DNA form, the CDR3 reads TGTGCCAGTTTCGGACAGTTGAACACTGAAGCTTTCTTT.

The chain uses TRBV9 and TRBJ2-7; 7 bases agree with TRBD2. V lost 4 bases, J lost 0 bases, and 7 bases stayed unmatched. CDR1 and CDR2 from the germline V gene are SGDLS and YYNGEE. The CDR3 runs 15 residues. The CDR3 DNA sequence: TGTGCCAGCAGCTCTGGAGCGGGGATCTCCTACGAGCAGTACTTC. Translating it yields CASSSGAGISYEQYF. The full variable domain, completed using reference TRBV9 and TRBJ2-7, is DSGVTQTPKHLITATGQRVTLRCSPRSGDLSVYWYQQSLDQGLQFLIQYYNGEERAKGNILERFSAQQFPDLHSELNLSSLELGDSALYFCASSSGAGISYEQYFGPGTRLTVT.

The V and J genes are TRBV10-1 and TRBJ2-2; D remains unclear. The CDR3 runs to 12 residues. V shed 6 bases and J shed 5 bases, with 7 bases lying between them. CDR1 is WNHNN, CDR2 SYGVQD, per germline (reference sequence). CDR3 loop: CASRSFTGELFF. In nucleotides, the CDR3 is TGCGCCAGCAGGAGTTTTACCGGGGAGCTGTTTTTT.

V and J are TRBV27 and TRBJ1-1; D gene ambiguous. Trimming cost V 5 bases and J 0 bases, with 7 bases left between them. Germline V gene lookup returns CDR1 MNHEY and CDR2 SMNVEV (reference sequence). The CDR3 contains 13 residues. The CDR3 spells CASSLGLNTEAFF. CDR3 bases: TGTGCCAGCAGTCTTGGCCTGAACACTGAAGCTTTCTTT.

This clone was counted once. The chain uses TRBV6-1 and TRBJ1-1; D gene uncertain. Trimming removed 6 bases at V and 0 bases at J, with 8 bases between. CDR1 MNHNS and CDR2 SASEGT come from the germline V gene. The CDR3 has 13 amino acids. CDR3 amino acids: CASSYTVNTEAFF. The CDR3 nucleotides read TGTGCCAGCAGCTACACAGTGAACACTGAAGCTTTCTTT.

J is TRBJ2-5 and V is TRBV27; D is possibly TRBD2 (6 bases). CDR1 is MNHEY, CDR2 SMNVEV, per germline (reference sequence). V lost 5 bases to trimming and J lost 4 bases, with 11 bases between them. This CDR3 has 13 amino acids. The CDR3 reads CASSKRRGETQYF. DNA of the CDR3: TGTGCCAGCAGTAAGAGGAGGGGAGAGACCCAGTACTTC.

The chain links TRBV5-1 to TRBJ2-7; 7 positions agree with TRBD1. This CDR3 has 15 amino acids. The V gene's germline CDR1 is SGHRS and CDR2 YFSETQ. Germline trimming cut 3 bases from V and 2 bases from J; bases unmatched to any gene: 8. CDR3 amino acids: CASSSSPGTAYEQYF. The CDR3 DNA sequence: TGCGCCAGCAGCTCATCCCCCGGGACAGCCTACGAGCAGTACTTC. The full variable domain, with the rest looked up from reference TRBV5-1 and TRBJ2-7, is KAGVTQTPRYLIKTRGQQVTLSCSPISGHRSVSWYQQTPGQGLQFLFEYFSETQRNKGNFPGRFSGRQFSNSRSEMNVSTLELGDSALYLCASSSSPGTAYEQYFGPGTRLTVT.

V is TRBV15 and J is TRBJ1-2; 8 nucleotides line up with TRBD1. Germline assignment: CDR1 LNHNV and CDR2 YYDKDF (reference sequence). CDR3 length: 15 residues. Losses at the gene ends were 6 bases for V and 5 bases for J; bases not matched to a gene: 11. The CDR3 coding sequence is TGTGCCACCAGACCAGGGGGCCCCGGGAGATATGGCTACACCTTC. This encodes CATRPGGPGRYGYTF.